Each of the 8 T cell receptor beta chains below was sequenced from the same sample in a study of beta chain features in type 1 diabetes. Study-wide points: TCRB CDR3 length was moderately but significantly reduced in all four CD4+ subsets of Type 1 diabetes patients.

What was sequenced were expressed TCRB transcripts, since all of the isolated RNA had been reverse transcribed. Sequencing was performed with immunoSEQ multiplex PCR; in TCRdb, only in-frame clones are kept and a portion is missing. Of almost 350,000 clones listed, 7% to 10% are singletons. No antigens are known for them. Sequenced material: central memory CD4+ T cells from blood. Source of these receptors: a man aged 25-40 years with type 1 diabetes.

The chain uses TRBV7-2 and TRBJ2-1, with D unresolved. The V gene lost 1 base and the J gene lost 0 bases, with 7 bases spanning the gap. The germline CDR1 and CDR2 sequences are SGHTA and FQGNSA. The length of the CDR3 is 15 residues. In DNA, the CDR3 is TGTGCCAGCAGCTTAGACTTGGACTCCTACAATGAGCAGTTCTTC. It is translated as CASSLDLDSYNEQFF.

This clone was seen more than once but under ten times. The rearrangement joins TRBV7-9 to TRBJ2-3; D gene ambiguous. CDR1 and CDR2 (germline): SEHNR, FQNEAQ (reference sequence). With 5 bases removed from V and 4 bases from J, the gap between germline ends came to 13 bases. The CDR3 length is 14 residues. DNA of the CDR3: TGTGCCAGCAGCCTGGGGATTGGGGCAGATACGCAGTATTTT. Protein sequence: CASSLGIGADTQYF.

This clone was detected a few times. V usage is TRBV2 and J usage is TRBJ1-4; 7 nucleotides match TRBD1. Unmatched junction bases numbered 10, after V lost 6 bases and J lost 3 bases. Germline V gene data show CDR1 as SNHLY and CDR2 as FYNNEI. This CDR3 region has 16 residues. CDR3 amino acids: CASRLQGGRSNEKLFF. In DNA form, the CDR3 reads TGTGCCAGCAGGCTCCAGGGGGGCAGGTCTAATGAAAAACTGTTTTTT.

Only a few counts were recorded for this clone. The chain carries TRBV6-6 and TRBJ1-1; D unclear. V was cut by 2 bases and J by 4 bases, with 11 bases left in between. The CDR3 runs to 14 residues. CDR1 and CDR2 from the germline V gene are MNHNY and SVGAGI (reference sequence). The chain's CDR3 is CASSYKGMGTEAFF. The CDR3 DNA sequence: TGTGCCAGCAGTTACAAAGGGATGGGCACTGAAGCTTTCTTT.

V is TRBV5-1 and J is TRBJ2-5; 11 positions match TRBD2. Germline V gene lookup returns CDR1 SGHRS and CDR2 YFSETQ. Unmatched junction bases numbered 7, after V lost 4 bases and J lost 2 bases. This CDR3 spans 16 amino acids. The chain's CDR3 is CASSRSSGGLQETQYF. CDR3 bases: TGCGCCAGCAGCCGGTCTAGCGGGGGGCTTCAAGAGACCCAGTACTTC.

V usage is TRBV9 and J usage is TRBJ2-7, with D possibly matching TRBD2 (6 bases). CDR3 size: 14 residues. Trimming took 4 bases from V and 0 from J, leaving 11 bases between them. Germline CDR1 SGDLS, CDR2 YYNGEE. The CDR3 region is CASSKGLSSYEQYF. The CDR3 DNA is TGTGCCAGCAGCAAGGGACTGAGCTCCTACGAGCAGTACTTC.

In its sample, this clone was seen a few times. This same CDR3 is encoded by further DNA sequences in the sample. The CDR3 DNA sequence: TGTGCCAGCAGCTTAGGGCAGTATGGCTACACCTTC. This gives the protein CASSLGQYGYTF. The chain uses TRBV11-2 and TRBJ1-2; D unresolved. Deletions cut 1 base from V and 5 bases from J, with 5 bases between. Germline V gene sequence: CDR1 SGHAT, CDR2 FQNNGV. The CDR3 consists of 12 residues.

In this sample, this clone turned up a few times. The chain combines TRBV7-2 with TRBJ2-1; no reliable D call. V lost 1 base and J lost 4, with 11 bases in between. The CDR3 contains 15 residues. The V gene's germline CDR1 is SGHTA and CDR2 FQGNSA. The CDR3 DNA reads TGTGCCAGCAGCTTAGGCCCCTCCCCTTACAATGAGCAGTTCTTC. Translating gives CASSLGPSPYNEQFF.